Listed here are 31 T cell receptor beta chains from one sample, sequenced in a study of tumor-infiltrating lymphocytes in localized non-small cell lung cancer. Assay used: immunoSEQ multiplex PCR; TCRdb lists only in-frame clones, some missing. The profile shows 9,000 to 15,000 clones, about 80% of them singletons. Specimen: uninvolved lung tissue not adjacent to the tumor. These receptors all come from a human donor with non-small cell lung cancer.

This clone came up a few times. The chain recombines TRBV5-5 with TRBJ1-3; D is uncertain. The germline V gene encodes CDR1 SGHKS and CDR2 YYEKEE (reference sequence). V dropped 4 bases and J dropped 4 bases, with 9 bases sitting between them. This CDR3 has 13 amino acids. The CDR3 nucleotides are TGTGCCAGCAGCAGCTCACCAGGAAACACCATATATTTT. Encoded protein: CASSSSPGNTIYF.

The rearrangement joins TRBV2 to TRBJ1-3; D uncertain. CDR1 and CDR2 from the germline V gene are SNHLY and FYNNEI. V lost 4 bases to trimming and J lost 0 bases, with 4 bases between them. The CDR3 contains 13 residues. The CDR3 is CASSVASGNTIYF. In DNA, the CDR3 is TGTGCCAGCAGTGTAGCCTCTGGAAACACCATATATTTT.

The V and J genes are TRBV6-5 and TRBJ2-1; D possibly corresponds to TRBD1 (6 bases). Germline V lookup: CDR1 MNHEY, CDR2 SVGAGI. V lost 6 bases and J 4 bases, leaving 10 bases between the germline ends. The CDR3 sequence is 13 residues long. CDR3 bases: TGTGCCAGCAGATCGGACAGTTACAATGAGCAGTTCTTC. Translated, it gives CASRSDSYNEQFF.

The chain has TRBV28 and TRBJ1-5, with D unclear. The CDR3 runs to 13 residues. V lost 5 bases and J 0 bases, leaving 5 bases between the germline ends. Per germline, CDR1 MDHEN and CDR2 SYDVKM. The CDR3 region is CASSLYSNQPQHF. As DNA, the CDR3 is TGTGCCAGCAGTCTTTATAGCAATCAGCCCCAGCATTTT.

The V and J genes are TRBV5-1 and TRBJ1-6, with D perhaps TRBD1 (6 bases). Trimming pared 0 bases from V and 8 bases from J, leaving 15 bases between. Germline V gives CDR1 SGHRS, CDR2 YFSETQ. The CDR3 is 16 residues long. The CDR3 protein is CASSLEGGEIYSPLHF. DNA of the CDR3: TGCGCCAGCAGCTTGGAAGGGGGGGAAATATATTCACCCCTCCACTTT.

In its sample, this clone was seen a few times. This chain connects TRBV7-8 to TRBJ1-1; D perhaps matches TRBD1 (6 bases). Germline V gene data show CDR1 as SGHVS and CDR2 as FQNEAQ. V was cut by 4 bases and J by 4 bases, with 16 bases left in between. This CDR3 has 15 amino acids. Here the CDR3 DNA reads TGTGCCAGCAGCTCGGAATACAGGGAGTCCACTGAAGCTTTCTTT. Amino acid sequence: CASSSEYRESTEAFF.

V is TRBV19 and J is TRBJ1-1; possible D gene TRBD1, 5 bases. The V end was cut by 2 bases, the J end by 1 base, with 8 bases between. The length of the CDR3 is 14 residues. Germline V CDR1 and CDR2: LNHDA, SQIVND (reference sequence). In nucleotides, the CDR3 is TGTGCCAGTAGTATAACACAGGCGAACACTGAAGCTTTCTTT. It codes for CASSITQANTEAFF.

In its sample, this clone was seen once. This chain joins TRBV4-3 and TRBJ2-1; possibly TRBD1 for D (5 bases). The CDR3 has 14 amino acids. Germline V gene sequence: CDR1 LGHNA, CDR2 YSLEER. V was pared by 3 bases and J by 4 bases, with 10 bases between. CDR3 nucleotides: TGCGCCAGCAGCCAGGGGAACAGGTACAATGAGCAGTTCTTC. Translated: CASSQGNRYNEQFF.

V gene TRBV28 combines with J gene TRBJ2-7, with D tentatively TRBD2 (5 bases). Trimming cost V 2 bases and J 3 bases, with 11 bases left between them. In germline, CDR1 is MDHEN, CDR2 SYDVKM. This CDR3 is 14 amino acids long. The CDR3 loop is CASSLHGILYEQYF. The CDR3 DNA follows: TGTGCCAGCAGTTTACACGGGATCCTCTACGAGCAGTACTTC.

This chain links TRBV27 with TRBJ2-7; 8 nucleotides line up with TRBD2. This CDR3 spans 11 amino acids. The germline CDR1 and CDR2 sequences are MNHEY and SMNVEV (reference sequence). V lost 4 bases and J lost 9; bases outside the gene matches: 2. The CDR3 sequence: CASSSGGRQYF. The CDR3 bases are TGTGCCAGCAGTTCGGGGGGGAGGCAGTACTTC.

The sample holds one count of this clone. This sequence joins TRBV7-3 and TRBJ2-5; TRBD2 matches at 10 bases. The length of the CDR3 is 15 residues. The V segment lost 0 bases and the J segment 4 bases; nucleotides outside the gene matches: 2. The V gene's germline CDR1 is SGHTA and CDR2 FQGTGA. DNA of the CDR3: TGTGCCAGCAGCTTAACAGCGGGAGGGGGAGAGACCCAGTACTTC. Its protein is CASSLTAGGGETQYF. Looking up the rest from reference TRBV7-3 and TRBJ2-5 gives the full variable domain: GAGVSQTPSNKVTEKGKYVELRCDPISGHTALYWYRQSLGQGPEFLIYFQGTGAADDSGLPNDRFFAVRPEGSVSTLKIQRTERGDSAVYLCASSLTAGGGETQYFGPGTRLLVL.

This rearrangement joins TRBV9 to TRBJ2-3; D might be TRBD1 (5 bases). The germline gives CDR1 SGDLS, CDR2 YYNGEE. V lost 4 bases and J 8 bases, leaving 17 bases between the germline ends. This CDR3 contains 14 residues. The CDR3 reads CASSLGQFSFTQYF. CDR3 sequence (DNA): TGTGCCAGCAGCCTGGGGCAGTTCAGTTTTACGCAGTATTTT.

The chain employs TRBV5-1 and TRBJ1-1, with TRBD1 identical over 7 bases. Trimming removed 4 bases from V and 6 bases from J; junction bases left unmatched: 6. The germline V gene encodes CDR1 SGHRS and CDR2 YFSETQ. CDR3 size: 13 residues. CDR3 protein: CASSGWQGAEAFF. The CDR3 DNA reads TGCGCCAGCAGCGGGTGGCAGGGGGCTGAAGCTTTCTTT.

V usage is TRBV19 and J usage is TRBJ1-2; D not resolved. V was shortened by 6 bases and J by 4 bases, with 12 bases between the two germline ends. The CDR3 runs 13 residues. CDR1 is LNHDA and CDR2 is SQIVND in the germline V gene (reference sequence). CDR3: CASRVGEGYGYTF. DNA of the CDR3: TGTGCCAGTAGGGTAGGAGAAGGCTATGGCTACACCTTC.

This chain links TRBV28 with TRBJ2-7, with D perhaps TRBD2 (7 bases). Trimming left V 4 bases short and J 4 bases short, with 14 bases between. The CDR3 has 14 residues. Germline assignment: CDR1 MDHEN and CDR2 SYDVKM. The CDR3 region has the DNA TGTGCCAGCAGTTGGGGGCGGGGGATTTACGAGCAGTACTTC. Translation: CASSWGRGIYEQYF.

V and J are TRBV27 and TRBJ1-4, with 7 bases lining up with TRBD1. Trimming removed 6 bases from V and 8 bases from J; junction bases left unmatched: 6. The CDR3 spans 13 residues. CDR1 and CDR2 (germline): MNHEY, SMNVEV (reference sequence). The CDR3 spells CASRNRGEEKLFF. Written as DNA, the CDR3 is TGTGCCAGCAGAAACAGGGGCGAGGAAAAACTGTTTTTT.

This chain links TRBV4-3 with TRBJ1-1, with D tentatively TRBD1 (5 bases). V was cut by 3 bases and J by 2 bases, with 7 bases left in between. This CDR3 spans 13 amino acids. Germline lookup yields CDR1 LGHNA and CDR2 YSLEER. This CDR3 is CASSHRTNTEAFF. The CDR3 DNA is TGCGCCAGCAGCCATCGGACAAACACTGAAGCTTTCTTT.

The chain is built from TRBV15 and TRBJ1-2; perhaps TRBD1 as D (6 bases). V dropped 0 bases and J dropped 2 bases, with 13 bases sitting between them. The CDR3 has 16 amino acids. Germline V CDR1 and CDR2: LNHNV, YYDKDF (reference sequence). CDR3 sequence reads: CATSRDPGTINYGYTF. CDR3 bases: TGTGCCACCAGCAGAGATCCCGGGACAATCAACTATGGCTACACCTTC.

This chain joins TRBV1 and TRBJ2-7; the listed D gene, TRBD1, was not tested against the DNA. TRBV1 is recorded as a pseudogene. The CDR3 length is 12 residues. This CDR3 reads CTSSQGLTEQYF. Written as DNA, the CDR3 is TGCACCAGCAGCCAAGGGTTGACAGAACAGTACTTC.

V and J are TRBV6-1 and TRBJ1-4; 8 positions agree with TRBD1. The V segment lost 3 bases and the J segment 4 bases; nucleotides outside the gene matches: 10. The CDR3 is 17 residues long. Germline assignment: CDR1 MNHNS and CDR2 SASEGT. CDR3 region: CASSDWDRYVGNEKLFF. CDR3 nucleotides: TGTGCCAGCAGTGACTGGGACAGGTATGTGGGTAATGAAAAACTGTTTTTT.

The gene calls are TRBV30 and TRBJ2-6; D ambiguous. The CDR3 extends over 13 amino acids. Between the trimmed V and J ends, which lost 5 bases and 1 base, there was a span of 6 bases. Germline V gene data show CDR1 as GTSNPN and CDR2 as SVGIG (reference sequence). CDR3 DNA: TGTGCCTGGTACGGATCTGGGGCCAACGTCCTGACTTTC. Translated: CAWYGSGANVLTF.

The chain recombines TRBV6-6 with TRBJ2-7; perhaps D is TRBD1 or TRBD2 (5 bases each). Germline V lookup: CDR1 MNHNY, CDR2 SVGAGI (reference sequence). CDR3 length: 15 residues. Deletions cut 5 bases from V and 6 bases from J, with 20 bases between. Written as DNA, the CDR3 is TGTGCCAGCAGTCAATACTCGACTGGGGGATTCGAGCAGTACTTC. Translation: CASSQYSTGGFEQYF.

The chain has TRBV5-1 and TRBJ2-3; D might be TRBD1 (6 bases). Germline-derived CDR1 and CDR2 are SGHRS and YFSETQ. The V and J ends lost 2 bases and 0 bases respectively, with 7 bases between them. This CDR3 region has 14 residues. The CDR3 region is CASSFGQSTDTQYF. CDR3 coding DNA: TGCGCCAGCAGCTTTGGACAGAGCACAGATACGCAGTATTTT.

The V and J genes are TRBV7-9 and TRBJ2-2; weak D call: TRBD1 (5 bases). The V gene's germline CDR1 is SEHNR and CDR2 FQNEAQ (reference sequence). Trimming left V 10 bases short and J 3 bases short, with 21 bases between. The CDR3 is 16 residues long. The CDR3 DNA is TGTGCCATCCGCCCCCCTCACAAAGGGGACACCGGGGAGCTGTTTTTT. Translated, it gives CAIRPPHKGDTGELFF.

This chain uses TRBV7-6 with TRBJ2-2; 7 bases are a match to TRBD2. This CDR3 is 15 amino acids long. Germline V gene data show CDR1 as SGHVS and CDR2 as FNYEAQ. The trim removed 2 bases at V and 6 bases at J, leaving 6 bases unmatched. CDR3 bases: TGTGCCAGCAGCTTATCTTGGGGGGGTCCCGGGGAGCTGTTTTTT. It specifies CASSLSWGGPGELFF.

The chain employs TRBV19 and TRBJ1-5, with a tentative D call TRBD1 (5 bases). The V end was cut by 6 bases, the J end by 1 base, with 13 bases between. This CDR3 is 15 amino acids long. Germline-derived CDR1 and CDR2 are LNHDA and SQIVND (reference sequence). In DNA, the CDR3 is TGTGCCAGTAGGACGAGGGGTATCAGCAATCAGCCCCAGCATTTT. It codes for CASRTRGISNQPQHF.

Notes on this clone: Germline is not matched at one junction end, which may reflect a read error. The chain combines TRBV7-7 with TRBJ2-5; TRBD2 matches at 9 bases. Germline CDR1 and CDR2: SSHAT and FNYEAQ (reference sequence). The CDR3 has 15 amino acids. DNA of the CDR3: TGTGCTAGCAGCCCCCTACTAGCGGGCTGGGAGACCCAGTACTTC. Amino acids: CASSPLLAGWETQYF.

This clone was seen only once. This sequence joins TRBV28 and TRBJ1-2; no reliable D call. Germline V gene sequence: CDR1 MDHEN, CDR2 SYDVKM. This CDR3 comprises 13 residues. Trimming pared 9 bases from V and 2 bases from J, leaving 13 bases between. The CDR3: CASSTGVNYGYTF. In DNA, the CDR3 is TGTGCCAGTTCAACCGGGGTGAACTATGGCTACACCTTC.

The chain has TRBV5-8 and TRBJ1-2, with 7 bases fitting TRBD1. Germline trimming cut 6 bases from V and 4 bases from J; bases unmatched to any gene: 18. Per the germline V gene, CDR1 is SGHTS and CDR2 is YDEGEE. This CDR3 is 17 amino acids long. CDR3 sequence (DNA): TGTGCCAGCAACTTCCGCGTTCCGGGACAGACGCGCTATGGCTACACCTTC. Its protein is CASNFRVPGQTRYGYTF. Full variable domain (rest looked up from reference TRBV5-8 and TRBJ1-2): EAGVTQSPTHLIKTRGQQATLRCSPISGHTSVYWYQQALGLGLQFLLWYDEGEERNRGNFPPRFSGRQFPNYSSELNVNALELEDSALYLCASNFRVPGQTRYGYTFGSGTRLTVV.

The chain combines TRBV2 with TRBJ2-5, with 8 bases identical to TRBD2. Germline lookup yields CDR1 SNHLY and CDR2 FYNNEI. The junction had 17 bases not matched to a gene; V was cut back by 7 bases and J by 4 bases. The CDR3 totals 17 residues. The CDR3 loop is CASILFPSGSRRETQYF. In DNA, the CDR3 is TGTGCCAGCATTTTATTTCCCAGCGGGAGTCGTCGAGAGACCCAGTACTTC.

This chain uses TRBV6-1 with TRBJ2-7; unclear D gene. The CDR3 contains 13 residues. V was pared by 0 bases and J by 4 bases, with 7 bases between. Germline CDR1 MNHNS, CDR2 SASEGT. DNA of the CDR3: TGTGCCAGCAGTGAAGCGTGGCAGTACGAGCAGTACTTC. This translates into CASSEAWQYEQYF.